This record concerns one TCR beta chain sequence. What it recognizes is unknown. The CDR3 loop spans 14 amino acids. Germline assignment: CDR1 SGDLS and CDR2 YYNGEE. The V segment lost 1 base and the J segment 8 bases; nucleotides outside the gene matches: 6. These donors counted as nominally healthy when sampled, but unrecorded immune exposures were likely. Primers included in the PCR were 60 Vbeta and 13 Jbeta primers. Using immunoSEQ multiplex PCR, the repertoire was profiled, and TCRdb retains in-frame clones only, with some absent. The table shows under 150,000 clones, with 82% occurring only once. The data belong to a study of cytomegalovirus exposure and HLA in healthy donors. Study-level information: Earlier, 100 million to 120 million unique TCR beta sequences were recovered from about 200 million T cells by an analysis.

General study results and limits: What TCR beta sequences reportedly achieved was accurate prediction of HLA-A and HLA-B alleles in most subjects. Available immune exposure information was restricted to CMV serostatus only.

What was sequenced was PBMCs. The TCR originated in a woman between 45 and 60 years old in good health and CMV-seropositive. The chain is built from TRBV9 and TRBJ2-1; 7 bases align to TRBD2. CDR3 amino acids: CASSVSGGSYEQFF. The CDR3 DNA follows: TGTGCCAGCAGCGTAAGCGGCGGGAGCTATGAGCAGTTCTTC.